Below, 20 T cell receptor beta chains from the same sample are listed, as sequenced in a study of CD8 T cells in ankylosing spondylitis. Broader study findings: The study identified a TCR beta motif of under 10 highly homologous variants that appeared characteristic of ankylosing spondylitis blood.

No antigen is known for these receptors. Each CDR3 protein is one row after TCRdb ran MiXCR on the 5' RACE reads. Seen here are about 840,000 distinct CDR3 sequences, 10% to 15% observed once, and the top ten hold just over 0.5%. The sequenced sample was blood, either unsorted or a sorted T cell fraction (not recorded which). The receptors stem from a male donor with ankylosing spondylitis.

This chain joins TRBV6-1 and TRBJ1-1; TRBD1 matches 8 bases. This CDR3 is 14 amino acids long. Germline loops: CDR1 MNHNS, CDR2 SASEGT. J gave up 1 base and V 8 bases, and 6 bases lay outside the gene matches. The CDR3 DNA sequence: TGTGCCAGCGGGAACAGGGGGGGGAACACTGAAGCTTTCTTT. Translation gives CASGNRGGNTEAFF.

This clonotype was counted a few times. The genes are TRBV6-5 and TRBJ2-7; TRBD1 is a possible D gene (5 bases). With 0 bases removed from V and 0 bases from J, the gap between germline ends came to 9 bases. The CDR3 sequence is 15 residues long. The germline CDR1 and CDR2 sequences are MNHEY and SVGAGI. DNA of the CDR3: TGTGCCAGCAGTTACTCTCAGGGCAGCTCCTACGAGCAGTACTTC. It codes for CASSYSQGSSYEQYF.

This clonotype was seen a handful of times. The chain carries TRBV20-1 and TRBJ2-5; 7 bases align to TRBD2. This CDR3 is built from 14 residues. V gave up 5 bases and J gave up 2 bases; unmatched junction bases: 8. Germline V gene lookup returns CDR1 DFQATT and CDR2 SNEGSKA (reference sequence). DNA for the CDR3: TGCAGTGCTCCCCGAGCGGGGAGGCAAGAGACCCAGTACTTC. It specifies CSAPRAGRQETQYF.

At least ten counts were recorded for this clonotype. CDR3 coding DNA: TGTGCCAGCAGCACTAACGGATTTGGAAACAATGAGCAGTTCTTC. This translates into CASSTNGFGNNEQFF. This chain joins TRBV7-2 and TRBJ2-1, with D uncertain. The CDR3 consists of 15 residues. The germline V gene encodes CDR1 SGHTA and CDR2 FQGNSA. V lost 5 bases to trimming and J lost 5 bases, with 16 bases between them.

The chain employs TRBV20-1 and TRBJ2-3; D is unclear. Germline CDR1 is DFQATT and CDR2 is SNEGSKA (reference sequence). This CDR3 has 14 amino acids. Between the trimmed V and J ends, which lost 1 base and 5 bases, there was a span of 13 bases. DNA of the CDR3: TGCAGTGCTAGAGGGGATATAATTGGAGATACGCAGTATTTT. Residues: CSARGDIIGDTQYF.

This clonotype appeared once. The chain combines TRBV5-1 with TRBJ1-2, with D tentatively TRBD1 (5 bases). The CDR3 is made up of 14 amino acids. V was pared by 0 bases and J by 5 bases, with 11 bases between. In germline, CDR1 is SGHRS, CDR2 YFSETQ. The CDR3, as DNA: TGCGCCAGCAGCTTGGTGGGCGGACAATATGGCTACACCTTC. Its translation is CASSLVGGQYGYTF.

This clonotype was observed a handful of times. V gene TRBV5-5 combines with J gene TRBJ1-5, with D possibly matching TRBD1 (6 bases). In germline, CDR1 is SGHKS, CDR2 YYEKEE (reference sequence). This CDR3 is built from 14 residues. Trimming cost V 4 bases and J 5 bases, with 13 bases left between them. In DNA, the CDR3 is TGTGCCAGCAGCCCGGACAGATGGGATCAGCCCCAGCATTTT. This sequence encodes CASSPDRWDQPQHF. The full variable domain, with the rest looked up from reference TRBV5-5 and TRBJ1-5, is DAGVTQSPTHLIKTRGQQVTLRCSPISGHKSVSWYQQVLGQGPQFIFQYYEKEERGRGNFPDRFSARQFPNYSSELNVNALLLGDSALYLCASSPDRWDQPQHFGDGTRLSIL.

The chain couples TRBV4-3 to TRBJ1-1; D is perhaps TRBD1 (5 bases). V gave up 3 bases and J gave up 1 base, with 15 bases separating them. Germline loops: CDR1 LGHNA, CDR2 YSLEER. The CDR3 contains 16 residues. DNA of the CDR3: TGCGCCAGCAGCCAGGACCCCAGGGTTCAGAACACTGAAGCTTTCTTT. Residues: CASSQDPRVQNTEAFF.

This clonotype has a count of ten or more. The J gene is TRBJ2-5, the V gene TRBV12-3 or TRBV12-4; 7 nucleotides agree with TRBD1. The CDR3 length is 13 residues. Germline trimming cut 6 bases from V and 4 bases from J; bases unmatched to any gene: 5. The CDR3: CASRITGVETQYF. CDR3 bases: TGTGCCAGCAGGATTACAGGGGTAGAGACCCAGTACTTC.

The J gene is TRBJ1-1, the V gene TRBV5-1; no reliable D call. The CDR3 extends over 14 amino acids. V lost 6 bases, J lost 1 base, and 13 bases lay in between. In germline, CDR1 is SGHRS, CDR2 YFSETQ. CDR3 region: CASTSGPRNTEAFF. The CDR3 DNA follows: TGCGCCAGCACCTCCGGGCCCCGGAACACTGAAGCTTTCTTT. The whole variable domain, filled in from reference TRBV5-1 and TRBJ1-1, reads KAGVTQTPRYLIKTRGQQVTLSCSPISGHRSVSWYQQTPGQGLQFLFEYFSETQRNKGNFPGRFSGRQFSNSRSEMNVSTLELGDSALYLCASTSGPRNTEAFFGQGTRLTVV.

The V call is TRBV5-1, the J call TRBJ1-1; D uncertain. Germline V lookup: CDR1 SGHRS, CDR2 YFSETQ. V lost 3 bases, J lost 6 bases, and 9 bases lay in between. The CDR3 covers 12 residues. CDR3 protein: CASSSEGAEAFF. The CDR3 DNA sequence: TGCGCCAGCAGCTCCGAAGGCGCTGAAGCTTTCTTT.

This clonotype was counted between two and nine times. The chain has TRBV12-3 or TRBV12-4 and TRBJ2-7; perhaps TRBD2 as D (5 bases). The CDR3 consists of 15 residues. V lost 6 bases, J lost 4 bases, and 19 bases lay in between. CDR3 DNA sequence: TGTGCCAGCAGCCCCTCGACGGGGTCCGGGTACGAGCAGTACTTC. Its translation is CASSPSTGSGYEQYF.

This clonotype was seen only a few times. V gene TRBV20-1 combines with J gene TRBJ2-1, with unresolved D. The CDR3 consists of 13 residues. The V end was cut by 6 bases, the J end by 7 bases, with 16 bases between. The germline V gene encodes CDR1 DFQATT and CDR2 SNEGSKA (reference sequence). CDR3 residues: CSAERSAVNEQFF. CDR3 sequence (DNA): TGCAGTGCGGAGAGGTCGGCGGTGAATGAGCAGTTCTTC.

The genes are TRBV5-1 and TRBJ2-5; D unresolved. Germline V gene sequence: CDR1 SGHRS, CDR2 YFSETQ. This CDR3 comprises 14 residues. Trimming removed 4 bases from V and 3 bases from J, with 13 bases in between. CDR3 nucleotide sequence: TGCGCCAGCAGCCTTAATCAAAGGGAAGAGACCCAGTACTTC. This codes for CASSLNQREETQYF.

This clonotype was observed a handful of times. This sequence joins TRBV6-1 and TRBJ1-6; D remains ambiguous. Deletions cut 3 bases from V and 0 bases from J, with 9 bases between. The CDR3 has 16 amino acids. CDR1 is MNHNS, CDR2 SASEGT, per germline. This CDR3 is CASSDAVSSYNSPLHF. CDR3 coding DNA: TGTGCCAGCAGTGACGCAGTTAGCTCCTATAATTCACCCCTCCACTTT.

The chain joins TRBV10-3 to TRBJ2-1; D is possibly TRBD1 (5 bases). Trimming took off 6 bases at V and 6 bases at J, with 18 bases between the two ends. The CDR3 consists of 15 residues. Germline V gene lookup returns CDR1 ENHRY and CDR2 SYGVKD. CDR3 sequence reads: CAIRASSGLSNEQFF. The CDR3 nucleotides are TGTGCCATCAGGGCCTCGTCAGGGCTTTCCAATGAGCAGTTCTTC.

This clonotype appeared many times. The chain joins TRBV12-3 or TRBV12-4 to TRBJ1-3; D uncertain. The CDR3 has 13 amino acids. V lost 7 bases to trimming and J lost 0 bases, with 7 bases between them. The CDR3 loop reads CASTYSSGNTIYF. CDR3 sequence (DNA): TGTGCCAGCACGTATAGCTCTGGAAACACCATATATTTT.

In this sample, this clonotype turned up many times. The chain links TRBV7-9 to TRBJ2-6; D might be TRBD1 or TRBD2, each matching 5 bases. Germline CDR1 is SEHNR and CDR2 is FQNEAQ (reference sequence). This CDR3 has 16 residues. Trimming cost V 2 bases and J 4 bases, with 12 bases left between them. CDR3 nucleotide sequence: TGTGCCAGCAGCTTATCCCGGGGCCTCGGGGCCAACGTCCTGACTTTC. Translating it yields CASSLSRGLGANVLTF.

The chain carries TRBV20-1 and TRBJ1-2, with D possibly being TRBD1 (5 bases). Germline values: CDR1 DFQATT, CDR2 SNEGSKA (reference sequence). The length of the CDR3 is 12 residues. The ends were cut back, 4 bases at V and 4 bases at J, with 10 bases in the middle. The CDR3, as DNA: TGCAGTGCTATAAGGGGACCCTATGGCTACACCTTC. It specifies CSAIRGPYGYTF.

A few counts support this clonotype. The chain recombines TRBV14 with TRBJ2-7; 8 bases agree with TRBD2. Losses at the gene ends were 3 bases for V and 3 bases for J; bases not matched to a gene: 4. Germline CDR1 reads SGHDN; CDR2 reads FVKESK. CDR3 size: 14 residues. CDR3 amino acids: CASSQLAGRYEQYF. CDR3 DNA: TGTGCCAGCAGCCAGCTAGCGGGCCGCTACGAGCAGTACTTC.